This TCR beta chain came from a study of PD-L1 blockade in urothelial cancer. As for the study in general: Samples of blood were analyzed 3 weeks (second dose) and 6 weeks after treatment start.

Overall study results and limits: Having blood TCR clonality under the median before treatment predicted better survival.

The repertoire was sequenced with immunoSEQ multiplex PCR; TCRdb's copy has only in-frame clones and lacks some. The table includes about 110,000 clones, 80% to 95% detected once. Time point meaning: peripheral blood 6 weeks after treatment start. The CDR3 consists of 14 residues. This clone has just one count. The antigen is unknown. The chain couples TRBV21-1 to TRBJ1-2. TRBV21-1 is a pseudogene segment. The sequence was obtained from a man aged 55 to 69 with urothelial cancer. Source: PBMCs, taken around atezolizumab (anti-PD-L1) treatment. The CDR3 reads CASSKARRDYGYTF. For the CDR3, the DNA is TGTGCCAGCAGCAAAGCCAGGAGGGACTATGGCTACACCTTC.